These 18 T cell receptor beta chains were sequenced from one sample in a study of PD-1 blockade in classical Hodgkin lymphoma (dated by TCRdb to the early 2020s). Library construction relied on the immunoSEQ multiplex PCR assay. Held by TCRdb, this immuneACCESS table contains in-frame sequences only and omits some clones. Under half of the omission traces to an unresolved V gene where checked; the cause of the rest is unknown. For this sample there are 10,000 to 15,000 clones; roughly 80% appear just once. Of the sample, about 0.89% is held by the ten largest clones. Interpreted using the paper, the time point label stands for: cycle 4 day 1 (C4D1), after 5 to 7 weeks of nivolumab. All trial patients had relapsed after autologous stem cell transplantation, with cohorts A, B and C differing in prior brentuximab vedotin exposure. A Miltenyi CD4+ T cell isolation kit was used for magnetic negative selection to purify CD4+ T cells from thawed PBMCs.

Sequenced here: CD4+ T cells from blood, sampled before the fourth cycle of nivolumab. Receptor source: a human donor with classical Hodgkin lymphoma.

The gene calls are TRBV5-1 and TRBJ1-5; D might be TRBD1 (5 bases). Germline V lookup: CDR1 SGHRS, CDR2 YFSETQ. The germline V and J ends were trimmed by 1 base and 7 bases, with 15 bases remaining between them. The CDR3 covers 15 residues. CDR3 residues: CASSLIPGTDQPQHF. The CDR3 bases are TGCGCCAGCAGCTTGATTCCAGGGACGGACCAGCCCCAGCATTTT.

This clone was picked up one time. The gene calls are TRBV5-1 and TRBJ2-2, with D possibly matching TRBD2 (5 bases). Germline V lookup: CDR1 SGHRS, CDR2 YFSETQ. This CDR3 comprises 16 residues. V dropped 2 bases and J dropped 0 bases, with 11 bases sitting between them. The chain's CDR3 is CASSLLGMTNTGELFF. The CDR3 region has the DNA TGCGCCAGCAGCTTACTAGGGATGACGAACACCGGGGAGCTGTTTTTT.

This clone was found a few times. J is TRBJ1-2 and V is TRBV30; no definite D call. The CDR3 has 12 amino acids. The germline V gene has CDR1 GTSNPN and CDR2 SVGIG (reference sequence). Deletions cut 2 bases from V and 3 bases from J, with 7 bases between. The CDR3 coding sequence is TGTGCCTGGAGTATCAGTTACTATGGCTACACCTTC. Amino acids: CAWSISYYGYTF.

The chain carries TRBV7-9 and TRBJ1-2, with D possibly being TRBD1 (6 bases). This CDR3 has 14 amino acids. Germline V gene data show CDR1 as SEHNR and CDR2 as FQNEAQ (reference sequence). The V gene lost 2 bases and the J gene lost 8 bases, with 15 bases spanning the gap. The CDR3 nucleotides read TGTGCCAGCAGCTTACAGAACAGGGTGGGAGGCTACACCTTC. It is translated as CASSLQNRVGGYTF.

The CDR3 sequence: CASSDQGNSPLHF. The CDR3 DNA sequence: TGTGCCAGCAGCGACCAGGGGAATTCACCCCTCCACTTT. The V gene is TRBV7-3, the J gene TRBJ1-6; perhaps TRBD1 as D (6 bases). V was clipped by 5 bases and J by 7 bases, with 9 bases between them. The germline CDR1 and CDR2 sequences are SGHTA and FQGTGA. There are 13 residues in the CDR3.

The table lists this clone with a count of one. The chain links TRBV14 to TRBJ1-1; D gene unclear. Germline V gene sequence: CDR1 SGHDN, CDR2 FVKESK. The germline V and J ends were trimmed by 1 base and 0 bases, with 6 bases remaining between them. The CDR3 has 14 residues. CDR3 protein: CASSQGGVNTEAFF. The CDR3 coding sequence is TGTGCCAGCAGCCAAGGTGGGGTGAACACTGAAGCTTTCTTT.

The V and J genes are TRBV9 and TRBJ2-7, with 10 bases aligning to TRBD1. CDR1 and CDR2 (germline): SGDLS, YYNGEE. Unmatched junction bases numbered 6, after V lost 4 bases and J lost 2 bases. The CDR3 has 15 amino acids. The CDR3 DNA sequence: TGTGCCAGCAGCCCAGAAGGGACAGGGGCCTACGAGCAGTACTTC. This encodes CASSPEGTGAYEQYF.

The V call is TRBV19, the J call TRBJ2-7; TRBD2 aligns across 7 bases. Trimming took 1 base from V and 3 from J; bases not matched to a gene: 6. The CDR3 totals 15 residues. CDR1 LNHDA and CDR2 SQIVND come from the germline V gene (reference sequence). CDR3 DNA: TGTGCCAGTAGTATAGGAGGACTAGGGAGCTACGAGCAGTACTTC. This codes for CASSIGGLGSYEQYF. Drawing the rest from reference TRBV19 and TRBJ2-7, the complete variable domain is DGGITQSPKYLFRKEGQNVTLSCEQNLNHDAMYWYRQDPGQGLRLIYYSQIVNDFQKGDIAEGYSVSREKKESFPLTVTSAQKNPTAFYLCASSIGGLGSYEQYFGPGTRLTVT.

This clone has only a few counts. The chain joins TRBV4-2 to TRBJ2-7; D call uncertain. The V gene's germline CDR1 is LGHNA and CDR2 YNFKEQ. V dropped 1 base and J dropped 0 bases, with 7 bases sitting between them. CDR3 length: 14 residues. The CDR3 DNA sequence: TGTGCCAGCAGCCAAGTCACGAGCTCCTACGAGCAGTACTTC. This codes for CASSQVTSSYEQYF.

The rearrangement uses TRBV27 and TRBJ2-3; 8 bases are a match to TRBD2. After removal of 3 bases from V and 8 bases from J, the junction contained 7 bases not matched to a gene. The CDR3 is 14 residues long. The germline CDR1 and CDR2 sequences are MNHEY and SMNVEV (reference sequence). The CDR3 bases are TGTGCCAGCAGTTTCGGGACTAGTGGGGCTACGCAGTATTTT. It codes for CASSFGTSGATQYF.

The V gene is TRBV4-1, the J gene TRBJ2-2; 7 bases match TRBD1. Germline V gives CDR1 MGHRA, CDR2 YSYEKL. The CDR3 consists of 16 residues. The V segment lost 0 bases and the J segment 9 bases; nucleotides outside the gene matches: 10. The CDR3 DNA sequence: TGCGCCAGCAGCCAAGAAAGGGTAAACAGGGGTAGGGAGCTGTTTTTT. It translates to CASSQERVNRGRELFF.

J is TRBJ2-3 and V is TRBV7-2, with no clear D. CDR1 and CDR2 from the germline V gene are SGHTA and FQGNSA. V lost 0 bases and J lost 4, with 8 bases in between. This CDR3 has 14 amino acids. The CDR3 region is CASSLALPADTQYF. Here the CDR3 DNA reads TGTGCCAGCAGCTTAGCTCTCCCGGCAGATACGCAGTATTTT.

This chain links TRBV5-6 with TRBJ2-3; TRBD2 agrees at 13 bases. The V gene end was trimmed by 2 bases and the J gene end by 2 bases; junction bases not matched to a gene: 11. The germline V gene has CDR1 SGHDT and CDR2 YYEEEE. The CDR3 runs 19 residues. CDR3 sequence (DNA): TGTGCCAGCAGCTTCCGACGCAAGACTAGCGGGGGGTTCACAGATACGCAGTATTTT. Encoded protein: CASSFRRKTSGGFTDTQYF.

As DNA, the CDR3 is TGTGCCAGCAGTTTGCGACTAGCGGGCCCCTACGAGCAGTACTTC. It translates to CASSLRLAGPYEQYF. This chain connects TRBV27 to TRBJ2-7, with TRBD2 matching 10 bases. The CDR3 totals 15 residues. Germline V gene sequence: CDR1 MNHEY, CDR2 SMNVEV (reference sequence). After removal of 3 bases from V and 2 bases from J, the junction contained 4 bases not matched to a gene.

This clone has just a few counts. V and J are TRBV20-1 and TRBJ2-1; D is ambiguous. The CDR3 is 11 amino acids. The germline V gene has CDR1 DFQATT and CDR2 SNEGSKA (reference sequence). Trimming took off 3 bases at V and 10 bases at J, with 10 bases between the two ends. DNA for the CDR3: TGCAGTGCTAGGGCCCAGTACGAGCAGTTCTTC. Its protein product is CSARAQYEQFF.

The CDR3 DNA reads TGTGCCAGCAGCCGGGGACTAGCTTCGAACACCGGGGAGCTGTTTTTT. Protein: CASSRGLASNTGELFF. This chain uses TRBV27 with TRBJ2-2, with TRBD2 matching 9 bases. This CDR3 region has 16 residues. With V trimmed by 6 bases and J by 0 bases, 5 bases remained unmatched. Germline values: CDR1 MNHEY, CDR2 SMNVEV (reference sequence).

V is TRBV7-2 and J is TRBJ1-3; 7 nucleotides line up with TRBD1. In germline, CDR1 is SGHTA, CDR2 FQGNSA. The V and J ends lost 3 bases and 2 bases, in that order; junction bases with no gene match: 4. The CDR3 has 15 amino acids. CDR3 sequence: CASSFTGAPGNTIYF. In DNA, the CDR3 is TGTGCCAGCAGCTTTACAGGGGCGCCTGGAAACACCATATATTTT.

The V and J genes are TRBV28 and TRBJ1-3; 7 bases match TRBD1. J lost 2 bases, V lost 5 bases, and 6 bases had no gene match. Germline V lookup: CDR1 MDHEN, CDR2 SYDVKM. This CDR3 has 15 amino acids. The CDR3 nucleotides read TGTGCCAGCAGTCCGAGGGGGCAAGCTGGAAACACCATATATTTT. Protein product: CASSPRGQAGNTIYF.